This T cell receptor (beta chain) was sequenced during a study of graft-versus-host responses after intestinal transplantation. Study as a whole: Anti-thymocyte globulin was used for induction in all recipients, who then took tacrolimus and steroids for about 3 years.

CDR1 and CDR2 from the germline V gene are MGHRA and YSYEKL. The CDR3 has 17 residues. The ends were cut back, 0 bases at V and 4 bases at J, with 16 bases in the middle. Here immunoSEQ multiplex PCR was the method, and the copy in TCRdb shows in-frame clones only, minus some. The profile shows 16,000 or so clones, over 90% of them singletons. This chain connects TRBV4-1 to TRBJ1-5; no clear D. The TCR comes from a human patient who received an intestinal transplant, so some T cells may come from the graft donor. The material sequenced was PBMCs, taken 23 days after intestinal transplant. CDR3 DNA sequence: TGCGCCAGCAGCCAAGATCGTGGAGGGCTTGGGAATCAGCCCCAGCATTTT. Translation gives CASSQDRGGLGNQPQHF.